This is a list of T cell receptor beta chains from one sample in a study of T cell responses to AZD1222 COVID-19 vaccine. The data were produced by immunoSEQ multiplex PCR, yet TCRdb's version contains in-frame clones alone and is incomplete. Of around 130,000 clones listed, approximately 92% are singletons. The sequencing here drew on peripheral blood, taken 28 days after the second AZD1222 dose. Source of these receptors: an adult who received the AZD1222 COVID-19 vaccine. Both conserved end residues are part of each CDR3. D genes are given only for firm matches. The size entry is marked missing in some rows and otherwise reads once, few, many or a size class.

CSAIRKGLTF TGCAGTGCTATCCGCAAGGGTCTGACCTTC - TRBJ1-2 - TRBV20-1
CASSGTANSPLHF TGCGCCAGCAGCGGGACAGCTAATTCACCCCTCCACTTT TRBD1 TRBJ1-6 - TRBV5-1
CAWMLSFGMNTEAFF TGTGCCTGGATGTTGTCCTTCGGCATGAACACTGAAGCTTTCTTT - TRBJ1-1 once TRBV30
CASRFGTGRIVEKLFF TGTGCAAGTCGCTTTGGGACAGGTCGTATTGTGGAAAAACTGTTTTTT - TRBJ1-4 - TRBV12-2
CASSLDTVGEQFF TGTGCCAGCAGCTTAGATACCGTGGGTGAGCAGTTCTTC - TRBJ2-1 - TRBV7-6
CASSLGARSDGETQYF TGCGCCAGCAGCTTGGGGGCGAGAAGCGATGGAGAGACCCAGTACTTC - TRBJ2-5 - TRBV5-1
CASSQFRGRTEAFF TGTGCCAGCAGCCAATTTAGGGGTAGGACTGAAGCTTTCTTT - TRBJ1-1 - TRBV3-1/TRBV3-2
CASSFGLAGANEQFF TGTGCCAGCAGTTTCGGACTAGCGGGAGCCAATGAGCAGTTCTTC TRBD2 TRBJ2-1 - TRBV27
CASSQDLGLLNSGGLAGELFF TGTGCCAGCAGCCAAGATTTAGGACTACTAAATTCAGGGGGTCTGGCCGGGGAGCTGTTTTTT - TRBJ2-2 - TRBV3-1/TRBV3-2
CASRLLAQETQYF TGTGCCAGCAGGTTGCTGGCCCAAGAGACCCAGTACTTC - TRBJ2-5 - TRBV6-5
CASTRSAGMNQPQHF TGTGCCAGTACCCGGAGCGCAGGGATGAATCAGCCCCAGCATTTT - TRBJ1-5 once TRBV19
CALPRVFGSPLHF TGTGCCCTCCCCCGGGTTTTTGGTTCACCCCTCCACTTT - TRBJ1-6 once TRBV12-3/TRBV12-4
CAWRMAGVETQYF TGTGCCTGGAGGATGGCGGGAGTGGAGACCCAGTACTTC TRBD2 TRBJ2-5 - TRBV30
CASSSYPEETQYF TGTGCCAGCAGTAGCTACCCGGAAGAGACCCAGTACTTC - TRBJ2-5 - TRBV28
CSVDWGEHGTEAFF TGCAGCGTTGATTGGGGGGAACATGGCACTGAAGCTTTCTTT - TRBJ1-1 few TRBV29-1
CASSLTGAGELFF TGTGCCAGCAGCTTGACCGGGGCCGGGGAGCTGTTTTTT - TRBJ2-2 - TRBV5-6
CASSLGGTNEKLFF TGTGCCAGCAGCTTGGGTGGCACTAATGAAAAACTGTTTTTT - TRBJ1-4 - TRBV7-9
CASSPGTGDGHGYTF TGTGCCAGCAGTCCCGGGACAGGGGACGGACATGGCTACACCTTC TRBD1 TRBJ1-2 once TRBV6-5
CASSVAIGGLGGSNSYNEQFF TGTGCCAGCAGCGTAGCCATCGGTGGCCTCGGGGGCTCAAACTCCTACAATGAGCAGTTCTTC - TRBJ2-1 - TRBV9
CASSVGQRGGARYNEQFF TGTGCCAGCAGCGTAGGGCAGCGGGGCGGGGCCCGCTACAATGAGCAGTTCTTC TRBD2 TRBJ2-1 - TRBV9
CASSESVTGAGYNEQFF TGTGCCAGCAGTGAGAGTGTGACGGGAGCAGGGTACAATGAGCAGTTCTTC - TRBJ2-1 - TRBV6-1
CASSEGSGMNTEAFF TGTGCCAGCAGTGAAGGGTCAGGGATGAACACTGAAGCTTTCTTT - TRBJ1-1 - TRBV2
CASSLGQGEVAFF TGTGCCAGCAGCTTGGGTCAGGGCGAGGTAGCTTTCTTT - TRBJ1-1 - TRBV5-5
CASSPQGIQYF TGTGCCAGCAGCCCACAGGGCATTCAGTACTTC - TRBJ2-4 - TRBV21-1
CASSSKGNTIYF TGTGCCAGCAGCTCGAAGGGAAACACCATATATTTT - TRBJ1-3 - TRBV11-3
CASSFSTRSADTQYF TGTGCCAGCAGCTTTAGTACCCGGTCGGCAGATACGCAGTATTTT - TRBJ2-3 - TRBV4-2
CASSLGPSSSTDTQYF TGTGCCAGCAGCTTAGGTCCGAGTTCTAGCACAGATACGCAGTATTTT - TRBJ2-3 - TRBV7-2
CASSQDLNQPQHF TGCGCCAGCAGCCAAGATCTCAATCAGCCCCAGCATTTT - TRBJ1-5 - TRBV4-3
CAWSAGTENQPQHF TGTGCCTGGAGTGCCGGGACAGAGAATCAGCCCCAGCATTTT TRBD1 TRBJ1-5 - TRBV30
CAIYLGEGPDQPQHF TGTGCCATATATCTGGGGGAGGGTCCGGATCAGCCCCAGCATTTT - TRBJ1-5 - TRBV7-3
CATSDTYTGLYGYTF TGTGCCACCAGTGATACCTATACAGGCCTCTATGGCTACACCTTC - TRBJ1-2 - TRBV24-1
CASSLSGGAGETQYF TGTGCCAGCAGCTTAAGTGGCGGGGCAGGGGAGACCCAGTACTTC - TRBJ2-5 - TRBV7-2
CASRLTGGYEKLFF TGTGCCAGCAGACTTACAGGGGGGTATGAAAAACTGTTTTTT TRBD1 TRBJ1-4 - TRBV7-8
CASERSGGGGTEAFF TGTGCCAGTGAGAGATCAGGGGGCGGTGGTACTGAAGCTTTCTTT TRBD1 TRBJ1-1 - TRBV6-6
CASIGQGEAFF TGTGCCAGCATCGGACAGGGTGAAGCTTTCTTT TRBD1 TRBJ1-1 few TRBV11-3
CATSDPDWGTETQYF TGTGCCACCAGTGACCCGGACTGGGGCACAGAGACCCAGTACTTC - TRBJ2-5 - TRBV24-1
CASSQDAGGTGQYF TGTGCCAGCAGCCAAGATGCAGGGGGCACGGGGCAGTACTTC TRBD1 TRBJ2-7 - TRBV3-1/TRBV3-2
CASSYPSGATGDTQYF TGTGCCAGCAGTTATCCATCGGGGGCCACGGGAGATACGCAGTATTTT - TRBJ2-3 - TRBV6-2/TRBV6-3
CASYTLGAGHSYNEQFF TGTGCCAGCTACACCTTGGGGGCGGGGCACTCCTACAATGAGCAGTTCTTC - TRBJ2-1 - TRBV27
CASSIENRESNQPQHF TGTGCCAGTAGTATAGAAAACAGGGAGAGCAATCAGCCCCAGCATTTT - TRBJ1-5 few TRBV19